Below, 24 T cell receptor beta chains from the same sample are listed, as sequenced in a study of human T cells and chemical hapten exposure. Time point specified: patch test 1, 2 weeks after DPC sensitization. The treatment denotes: therapeutic diphenylcyclopropenone sensitization with weekly scalp DPC. In TCRdb, the RACE reads were re-called with MiXCR into one record per CDR3 protein. The table lists tens of thousands of distinct CDR3 sequences, 9.5% to 12% of them singletons. Sample: whole blood, taken in connection with sensitization to the hapten diphenylcyclopropenone (DPC). The receptors come from a woman in her forties or fifties with alopecia areata. Some clones in this sample may be carry-over from other donors' samples.

The chain employs TRBV7-2 and TRBJ1-2; TRBD1 agrees at 9 bases. Trimming removed 0 bases from V and 3 bases from J; junction bases left unmatched: 2. The CDR3 totals 15 residues. Germline loops: CDR1 SGHTA, CDR2 FQGNSA. The CDR3 region is CASSLATGGDYGYTF. As DNA, the CDR3 is TGTGCCAGCAGCTTAGCTACAGGGGGCGACTATGGCTACACCTTC.

This clonotype was picked up many times. This chain joins TRBV7-9 and TRBJ1-5, with D possibly matching TRBD1 (5 bases). The V gene's germline CDR1 is SEHNR and CDR2 FQNEAQ (reference sequence). Trimming left V 5 bases short and J 6 bases short, with 11 bases between. CDR3 size: 13 residues. The CDR3 loop reads CASSQSGGQPQHF. The CDR3 DNA is TGTGCCAGCAGCCAAAGTGGGGGTCAGCCCCAGCATTTT.

The chain recombines TRBV19 with TRBJ1-1; D unresolved. V was shortened by 11 bases and J by 0 bases, with 16 bases between the two germline ends. Germline V gene lookup returns CDR1 LNHDA and CDR2 SQIVND (reference sequence). This CDR3 is built from 14 residues. CDR3 loop: CAGIQHNLNTEAFF. The CDR3 DNA reads as TGTGCCGGTATCCAACATAATCTGAACACTGAAGCTTTCTTT.

This rearrangement joins TRBV4-1 to TRBJ1-5, with 7 positions matching TRBD1. CDR3 length equals 15 residues. V trimming: 0 bases; J trimming: 4 bases; junction bases outside the gene matches: 3. CDR1 is MGHRA, CDR2 YSYEKL, per germline. This CDR3 is CASSQDGTVNQPQHF. The CDR3 DNA is TGCGCCAGCAGCCAAGATGGGACAGTTAATCAGCCCCAGCATTTT.

This clonotype occurred a few times. The V gene is TRBV5-8, the J gene TRBJ1-3; D gene uncertain. Germline lookup yields CDR1 SGHTS and CDR2 YDEGEE. The CDR3 consists of 14 residues. V was shortened by 3 bases and J by 3 bases, with 10 bases between the two germline ends. The CDR3 nucleotides read TGTGCCAGCAGCTCTTTAAGCTTTGGAAACACCATATATTTT. Protein: CASSSLSFGNTIYF.

This clonotype was observed a handful of times. This sequence joins TRBV3-1 and TRBJ1-6, with D tentatively TRBD1 (6 bases). V gave up 1 base and J gave up 4 bases, with 14 bases separating them. This CDR3 is 17 amino acids long. Germline CDR1 reads LGHDT; CDR2 reads YNNKEL (reference sequence). CDR3 loop: CASSQGARGQYNSPLHF. As DNA, the CDR3 is TGTGCCAGCAGCCAAGGTGCCCGAGGACAGTATAATTCACCCCTCCACTTT.

Ten or more counts support this clonotype. This rearrangement joins TRBV25-1 to TRBJ2-7, with a possible D match to TRBD1 (5 bases). Germline CDR1 is MGHDK and CDR2 is SYGVNS. V lost 8 bases and J lost 0, with 11 bases in between. The CDR3 totals 13 residues. In nucleotides, the CDR3 is TGTGCCAGCCTTGACAGACTCTCCTACGAGCAGTACTTC. Amino acids: CASLDRLSYEQYF.

CDR3 DNA: TGCAGCGTCGGGGGCAGGACTAATGAAAAACTGTTTTTT. This gives the protein CSVGGRTNEKLFF. The rearrangement links TRBV29-1 to TRBJ1-4; possible D gene TRBD1, 6 bases. CDR3 length equals 13 residues. V was clipped by 6 bases and J by 2 bases, with 10 bases between them. CDR1 is SQVTM, CDR2 ANQGSEA, per germline.

The chain combines TRBV9 with TRBJ2-7; D not resolved. The CDR3 loop spans 14 amino acids. Trimming removed 3 bases at V and 3 bases at J, with 13 bases between. Germline CDR1 SGDLS, CDR2 YYNGEE. CDR3 region: CASSAFTPSYEQYF. The CDR3 region has the DNA TGTGCCAGCAGCGCCTTTACCCCAAGCTACGAGCAGTACTTC.

The rearrangement uses TRBV28 and TRBJ2-3; 8 bases line up with TRBD2. The CDR3 is 14 amino acids. Germline CDR1 MDHEN, CDR2 SYDVKM. The junction had 7 bases not matched to a gene; V was cut back by 10 bases and J by 1 base. CDR3 in DNA: TGTGCCACTACGACTAGCGTGCGCACAGATACGCAGTATTTT. Translated: CATTTSVRTDTQYF. The whole variable domain, remainder taken from reference TRBV28 and TRBJ2-3, is DVKVTQSSRYLVKRTGEKVFLECVQDMDHENMFWYRQDPGLGLRLIYFSYDVKMKEKGDIPEGYSVSREKKERFSLILESASTNQTSMYLCATTTSVRTDTQYFGPGTRLTVL.

The J gene is TRBJ2-2, the V gene TRBV11-2, with no clear D. This CDR3 has 14 amino acids. V lost 2 bases and J lost 0, with 4 bases in between. Germline CDR1 reads SGHAT; CDR2 reads FQNNGV. CDR3 residues: CASSLITNTGELFF. In nucleotides, the CDR3 is TGTGCCAGCAGCTTAATCACGAACACCGGGGAGCTGTTTTTT.

This clonotype was seen many times. The chain joins TRBV5-6 to TRBJ1-2; D not resolved. The germline CDR1 and CDR2 sequences are SGHDT and YYEEEE. CDR3 length: 13 amino acids. With 4 bases removed from V and 0 bases from J, the gap between germline ends came to 7 bases. The CDR3, as DNA: TGTGCCAGCAGCCGGCGGACTAACTATGGCTACACCTTC. It codes for CASSRRTNYGYTF.

The rearrangement uses TRBV12-3 or TRBV12-4 and TRBJ1-6; D perhaps matches TRBD1 (6 bases). V gave up 5 bases and J gave up 8 bases, with 16 bases separating them. The CDR3 totals 15 residues. The CDR3 loop is CASSLMTGGDSPLHF. As DNA, the CDR3 is TGTGCCAGCAGTCTCATGACAGGTGGAGATTCACCCCTCCACTTT.

About this clonotype itself: A much larger clonotype is one base distant, so this may be a read error. No conserved phenylalanine or tryptophan ends this CDR3, so it is likely a read error. The chain employs TRBV20-1 and TRBJ2-1, with TRBD2 matching over 8 bases. The J segment lost 6 bases and the V segment lost 8 bases, leaving 12 bases of the junction unmatched. CDR3 length: 14 residues. Per germline, CDR1 DFQATT and CDR2 SNEGSKA (reference sequence). The CDR3 region is CSQNPRGGRNEQFS. CDR3 coding DNA: TGCAGTCAAAACCCCCGGGGGGGGCGCAATGAGCAGTTCTCC.

The chain uses TRBV7-8 and TRBJ2-5, with 10 bases fitting TRBD2. The V gene's germline CDR1 is SGHVS and CDR2 FQNEAQ. The CDR3 covers 16 residues. V lost 0 bases and J lost 2; bases outside the gene matches: 3. This CDR3 reads CASSLADSGGQETQYF. CDR3 DNA: TGTGCCAGCAGCTTAGCTGATAGCGGGGGGCAAGAGACCCAGTACTTC.

This clonotype was seen repeatedly, ten times or more. The CDR3 loop reads CASMGPPSSYEQYF. As DNA, the CDR3 is TGTGCCAGCATGGGGCCCCCGAGCTCCTACGAGCAGTACTTC. The rearrangement joins TRBV28 to TRBJ2-7; perhaps TRBD1 as D (5 bases). The ends were cut back, 7 bases at V and 0 bases at J, with 13 bases in the middle. The CDR3 has 14 residues. The germline gives CDR1 MDHEN, CDR2 SYDVKM.

This clonotype was seen a few times. V usage is TRBV30 and J usage is TRBJ2-7; possibly TRBD1 for D (6 bases). Trimming took 2 bases from V and 3 from J, leaving 14 bases between them. The CDR3 covers 14 residues. Germline V gives CDR1 GTSNPN, CDR2 SVGIG (reference sequence). The CDR3 bases are TGTGCCTGGAGTTACTCAGGGGATCTCTACGAGCAGTACTTC. It specifies CAWSYSGDLYEQYF.

V and J are TRBV7-8 and TRBJ1-5; 7 bases line up with TRBD1. Germline loops: CDR1 SGHVS, CDR2 FQNEAQ. CDR3 length equals 15 residues. The junction had 6 bases not matched to a gene; V was cut back by 2 bases and J by 5 bases. CDR3 loop: CASSLNRGRDQPQHF. The CDR3 DNA is TGTGCCAGCAGCTTAAACAGGGGACGCGATCAGCCCCAGCATTTT.

This clonotype was recorded a few times. The V call is TRBV3-1, the J call TRBJ2-1; D might be TRBD2 (6 bases). Germline-derived CDR1 and CDR2 are LGHDT and YNNKEL (reference sequence). Trimming pared 3 bases from V and 6 bases from J, leaving 9 bases between. CDR3 size: 13 residues. CDR3: CASSQMGGNEQFF. The CDR3 DNA reads as TGTGCCAGCAGCCAGATGGGGGGCAATGAGCAGTTCTTC.

The chain joins TRBV11-1 to TRBJ2-7; D unresolved. Trimming shortened V by 7 bases and J by 7 bases, and 17 bases separated the two germline ends. Per germline, CDR1 SGHAT and CDR2 FQDESV (reference sequence). This CDR3 comprises 13 residues. CDR3 nucleotide sequence: TGTGCCAGCACGCCCGTGGCTAGTGGGGAGCAGTACTTC. This encodes CASTPVASGEQYF.

As for this clonotype: Relative to the germline gene, one junction end is altered; a read error may explain this. The rearrangement joins TRBV12-3 or TRBV12-4 to TRBJ2-2; 10 bases match TRBD2. The CDR3 is 15 residues long. The CDR3 reads CASRLAGGWTGELFF. DNA of the CDR3: TGTGCCAGCAGGTTAGCGGGAGGTTGGACCGGGGAGCTGTTTTTT.

V usage is TRBV24-1 and J usage is TRBJ2-3; D is ambiguous. V was trimmed by 5 bases and J by 6 bases, leaving 5 bases between them. The germline CDR1 and CDR2 sequences are KGHDR and SFDVKD. This CDR3 comprises 11 residues. The CDR3 sequence is CATSAGDTQYF. DNA of the CDR3: TGTGCCACCAGTGCCGGGGATACGCAGTATTTT.

This clonotype was observed at least ten times. The chain is built from TRBV28 and TRBJ2-7, with 12 nucleotides matching TRBD2. V trimming: 6 bases; J trimming: 4 bases; junction bases outside the gene matches: 4. This CDR3 is 14 amino acids long. CDR1 and CDR2 from the germline V gene are MDHEN and SYDVKM. The CDR3 nucleotides read TGTGCCAGCAGCACGACTAGCGGGAGTTACGAGCAGTACTTC. This gives the protein CASSTTSGSYEQYF.

The gene calls are TRBV4-2 and TRBJ2-1; D possibly corresponds to TRBD1 (5 bases). The CDR3 is 16 amino acids. Germline V gives CDR1 LGHNA, CDR2 YNFKEQ. The V gene lost 1 base and the J gene lost 4 bases, with 14 bases spanning the gap. CDR3 sequence: CASSQGGRATYNEQFF. CDR3 bases: TGTGCCAGCAGCCAAGGGGGCCGAGCCACTTACAATGAGCAGTTCTTC.